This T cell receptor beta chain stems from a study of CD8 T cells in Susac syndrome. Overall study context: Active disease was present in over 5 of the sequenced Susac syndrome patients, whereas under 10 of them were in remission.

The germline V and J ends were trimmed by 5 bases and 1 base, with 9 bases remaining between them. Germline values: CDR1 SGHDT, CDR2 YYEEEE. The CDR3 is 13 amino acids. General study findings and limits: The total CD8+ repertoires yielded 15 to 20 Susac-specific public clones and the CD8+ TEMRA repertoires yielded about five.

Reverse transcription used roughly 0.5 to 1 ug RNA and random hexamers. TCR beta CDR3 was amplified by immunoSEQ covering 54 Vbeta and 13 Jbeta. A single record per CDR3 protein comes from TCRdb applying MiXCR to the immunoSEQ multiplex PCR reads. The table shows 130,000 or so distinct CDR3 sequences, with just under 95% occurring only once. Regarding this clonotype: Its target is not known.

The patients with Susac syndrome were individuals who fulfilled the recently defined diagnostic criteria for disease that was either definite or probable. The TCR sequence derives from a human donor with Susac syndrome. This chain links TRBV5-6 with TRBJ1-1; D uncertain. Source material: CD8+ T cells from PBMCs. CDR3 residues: CASSSTSNTEAFF. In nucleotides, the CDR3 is TGTGCCAGCAGTTCGACATCGAACACTGAAGCTTTCTTT.